This T cell receptor beta chain was found in a study of control samples from healthy donors and cancer patients. Some clones are missing from TCRdb's copy, which holds only in-frame ones; the method was immunoSEQ multiplex PCR. The table shows roughly 150,000 clones, with 92% occurring only once. V shed 5 bases, J shed 0 bases, and the junction held 7 bases outside the gene matches. The V gene's germline CDR1 is LNHDA and CDR2 SQIVND (reference sequence). CDR3 size: 17 residues. The TCR comes from a woman under 40 in good health. The V and J genes are TRBV19 and TRBJ2-6; 7 nucleotides line up with TRBD2. Sequenced material: blood. The CDR3 DNA follows: TGTGCCAGTAGTCCACTAGCGCTGTCCTCTGGGGCCAACGTCCTGACTTTC. Residues: CASSPLALSSGANVLTF. The entire variable domain, with the rest obtained from reference TRBV19 and TRBJ2-6, is as follows: DGGITQSPKYLFRKEGQNVTLSCEQNLNHDAMYWYRQDPGQGLRLIYYSQIVNDFQKGDIAEGYSVSREKKESFPLTVTSAQKNPTAFYLCASSPLALSSGANVLTFGAGSRLTVL.